These 3 T cell receptor beta chains were sequenced from one sample in a study of CD8 T cells in Susac syndrome. After extraction with the RNeasy kit, roughly 0.5 to 1 ug of the RNA was reverse transcribed using random hexamers. A single record per CDR3 protein comes from TCRdb applying MiXCR to the immunoSEQ multiplex PCR reads. The sample has around 170,000 distinct CDR3 sequences, 95% seen once; the top ten hold about 0.17%. Sequenced input: CD8+ T cells from PBMCs. Receptors were obtained from a human donor with Susac syndrome.

V usage is TRBV25-1 and J usage is TRBJ1-3, with 7 nucleotides matching TRBD1. The CDR3 length is 15 residues. J gave up 4 bases and V 5 bases, and 8 bases lay outside the gene matches. The germline V gene has CDR1 MGHDK and CDR2 SYGVNS. CDR3: CASSLNRGRGNTIYF. CDR3 nucleotide sequence: TGTGCCAGCAGTCTTAACAGGGGTCGAGGAAACACCATATATTTT.

The V call is TRBV27, the J call TRBJ1-1; D is unclear. The germline V and J ends were trimmed by 4 bases and 6 bases, with 9 bases remaining between them. This CDR3 comprises 12 residues. CDR1 is MNHEY, CDR2 SMNVEV, per germline (reference sequence). For the CDR3, the DNA is TGTGCCAGCAGTTCTAGTGGGGCTGAAGCTTTCTTT. It yields the protein CASSSSGAEAFF.

V gene TRBV7-9 combines with J gene TRBJ1-2; 10 positions agree with TRBD1. J lost 4 bases, V lost 1 base, and 0 bases had no gene match. The CDR3 runs to 14 residues. The germline V gene has CDR1 SEHNR and CDR2 FQNEAQ (reference sequence). CDR3 bases: TGTGCCAGCAGCTTAGGACAGGGGGCCTATGGCTACACCTTC. Translating gives CASSLGQGAYGYTF.